Each of the 11 T cell receptor beta chains below was sequenced from the same sample in a study of cytomegalovirus exposure and HLA in healthy donors. Sequencing was performed with immunoSEQ multiplex PCR; in TCRdb, only in-frame clones are kept and a portion is missing. The top ten clones hold around 3.3% of a sample with tens of thousands of clones, over 85% of them seen once. Sequenced: PBMCs. The receptors stem from a woman in her 30s in good health and CMV-seronegative.

The rearrangement links TRBV5-6 to TRBJ2-2, with no clear D. The V end lost 9 bases, the J end lost 3 bases, and 15 bases lay between the germline ends. This CDR3 has 14 amino acids. Looked up from germline, CDR1 is SGHDT and CDR2 is YYEEEE. Here the CDR3 reads CATTPTPDTGELFF. CDR3 DNA: TGTGCCACCACCCCGACTCCGGACACCGGGGAGCTGTTTTTT.

CDR3 sequence reads: CASSQDYLLSYNEQFF. The CDR3 coding sequence is TGTGCCAGCAGCCAAGACTACCTACTCTCCTACAATGAGCAGTTCTTC. The genes are TRBV14 and TRBJ2-1; D gene uncertain. The CDR3 spans 16 residues. Germline CDR1 SGHDN, CDR2 FVKESK. Trimming cost V 0 bases and J 0 bases, with 9 bases left between them.

The chain links TRBV29-1 to TRBJ2-5, with TRBD1 identical over 12 bases. The trim removed 5 bases at V and 2 bases at J, leaving 3 bases unmatched. The CDR3 is 14 amino acids. Germline V gene data show CDR1 as SQVTM and CDR2 as ANQGSEA. The CDR3 spells CSVWDRGPQETQYF. CDR3 DNA: TGCAGCGTTTGGGACAGGGGGCCTCAAGAGACCCAGTACTTC.

The V and J genes are TRBV5-1 and TRBJ2-1; 14 bases line up with TRBD2. This CDR3 region has 15 residues. Unmatched junction bases numbered 5, after V lost 3 bases and J lost 9 bases. From germline, CDR1 is SGHRS and CDR2 YFSETQ. The CDR3 sequence is CASSSTSGRAPEQFF. CDR3 DNA sequence: TGCGCCAGCAGCTCGACTAGCGGGAGGGCCCCTGAGCAGTTCTTC.

This chain links TRBV30 with TRBJ2-3; tentative D call: TRBD2 (6 bases). The CDR3 consists of 12 residues. Germline values: CDR1 GTSNPN, CDR2 SVGIG (reference sequence). Trimming cost V 0 bases and J 6 bases, with 7 bases left between them. CDR3 sequence (DNA): TGTGCCTGGAGTGTACGGGGGGATACGCAGTATTTT. Its translation: CAWSVRGDTQYF.

The V and J genes are TRBV4-1 and TRBJ1-3; 7 bases agree with TRBD1. Trimming at V came to 2 bases and at J to 0 bases, leaving 7 bases not matched to a gene. The CDR3 has 17 residues. Germline CDR1 and CDR2: MGHRA and YSYEKL. CDR3 nucleotides: TGCGCCAGCAGCCAATTACAGGGGCTGGGCTCTGGAAACACCATATATTTT. This encodes CASSQLQGLGSGNTIYF.

The genes are TRBV4-3 and TRBJ2-2, with D perhaps matching TRBD2 (5 bases). Germline V gives CDR1 LGHNA, CDR2 YSLEER. The CDR3 loop spans 15 amino acids. V was shortened by 0 bases and J by 3 bases, with 8 bases between the two germline ends. CDR3: CASSQEERDTGELFF. DNA for the CDR3: TGCGCCAGCAGCCAAGAGGAGAGGGACACCGGGGAGCTGTTTTTT.

This sequence joins TRBV5-4 and TRBJ2-5, with 10 nucleotides matching TRBD2. Trimming removed 3 bases from V and 2 bases from J; junction bases left unmatched: 4. This CDR3 has 15 residues. Germline CDR1 reads SGHNT; CDR2 reads YYREEE (reference sequence). The CDR3 sequence is CASSYSGGPQETQYF. In DNA, the CDR3 is TGTGCCAGCAGCTATAGCGGGGGGCCTCAAGAGACCCAGTACTTC.

The chain employs TRBV6-1 and TRBJ1-1, with D hard to call. Germline V gene data show CDR1 as MNHNS and CDR2 as SASEGT. This CDR3 spans 14 amino acids. V was shortened by 0 bases and J by 2 bases, with 7 bases between the two germline ends. CDR3 coding DNA: TGTGCCAGCAGTGAAGCAGGGAGTAACACTGAAGCTTTCTTT. It codes for CASSEAGSNTEAFF.

The rearrangement joins TRBV11-2 to TRBJ2-3; 9 nucleotides agree with TRBD2. CDR3 length: 16 residues. The V and J ends lost 2 bases and 1 base, in that order; junction bases with no gene match: 4. Germline CDR1 is SGHAT and CDR2 is FQNNGV. In nucleotides, the CDR3 is TGTGCCAGCAGCTTATCAGCGGGGGGCCGCACAGATACGCAGTATTTT. It codes for CASSLSAGGRTDTQYF. The variable domain in full, completed from reference TRBV11-2 and TRBJ2-3, reads EAGVAQSPRYKIIEKRQSVAFWCNPISGHATLYWYQQILGQGPKLLIQFQNNGVVDDSQLPKDRFSAERLKGVDSTLKIQPAKLEDSAVYLCASSLSAGGRTDTQYFGPGTRLTVL.

The rearrangement uses TRBV5-4 and TRBJ1-6, with 8 nucleotides matching TRBD1. V trimming: 4 bases; J trimming: 9 bases; junction bases outside the gene matches: 9. Germline assignment: CDR1 SGHNT and CDR2 YYREEE (reference sequence). The CDR3 extends over 15 amino acids. CDR3 sequence reads: CASSQGQVPSSPLHF. The CDR3 coding sequence is TGTGCCAGCAGCCAGGGACAGGTCCCGAGTTCACCCCTCCACTTT.